This T cell receptor beta chain is drawn from a study of memory CD4+ T cells and cytomegalovirus serostatus. The wider study: This sample comes from healthy Belgian adults, fewer than ten CMV seropositive, approximately 25 seronegative. General study results and limits: About 40% of the 164 known CMV-associated TCRbeta sequences appeared in CD4+ memory.

On this clone itself: Its antigen is unidentified.

Measured with immunoSEQ multiplex PCR; TCRdb has only the in-frame clones, and not every one. The sample carries 84,000 or so clones, roughly 80% recorded once. Single viable CD3+CD4+CD8-CD45RO+ cells were sorted as the memory CD4+ T cells. CD4+ T cells were isolated by positive magnetic selection. The receptor was isolated from an adult in good health and CMV-seronegative. The sequenced sample consisted of memory CD4+ T cells from blood.

In DNA form, the CDR3 reads TGTGCCAGCAGTTACTCGACCGGGGCGCTCTATGGCTACACCTTC. Amino acids: CASSYSTGALYGYTF. J is TRBJ1-2 and V is TRBV6-6; D possibly corresponds to TRBD1 (5 bases). The V end lost 0 bases, the J end lost 4 bases, and 12 bases lay between the germline ends. The CDR3 length is 15 residues. Germline CDR1 MNHNY, CDR2 SVGAGI (reference sequence).